The T cell receptor (beta chain) described here comes from a study of shared clonotypes between healthy human individuals. Overall study findings and caveats: Donor scarcity curtailed the genetic and exposure-history diversity represented herein. Non-shared clonotypes showed lower generation probabilities than clonotypes common to all four donors.

From CD4+ cells came CD45RA+ naive and CD45RA-negative memory subsets. Remarks on this clone: Its antigen is currently unknown.

The CDR3 spans 11 residues. The germline CDR1 and CDR2 sequences are SGHAT and FQNNGV. The V gene lost 5 bases and the J gene lost 5 bases, with 6 bases spanning the gap. Data came from immunoSEQ multiplex PCR; TCRdb stores just in-frame clones and leaves some out. This sample has 2 million or so clones, with roughly 94% found just once. The chain has TRBV11-2 and TRBJ1-2; no definite D call. Sequencing used naive CD4+ T cells sorted from blood. Sample subset: CD45RA+ positively selected. The sequence came from a man younger than 35 in good health. The CDR3 DNA follows: TGTGCCAGCAGCCGAGGATATGGCTACACCTTC. The encoded protein is CASSRGYGYTF.